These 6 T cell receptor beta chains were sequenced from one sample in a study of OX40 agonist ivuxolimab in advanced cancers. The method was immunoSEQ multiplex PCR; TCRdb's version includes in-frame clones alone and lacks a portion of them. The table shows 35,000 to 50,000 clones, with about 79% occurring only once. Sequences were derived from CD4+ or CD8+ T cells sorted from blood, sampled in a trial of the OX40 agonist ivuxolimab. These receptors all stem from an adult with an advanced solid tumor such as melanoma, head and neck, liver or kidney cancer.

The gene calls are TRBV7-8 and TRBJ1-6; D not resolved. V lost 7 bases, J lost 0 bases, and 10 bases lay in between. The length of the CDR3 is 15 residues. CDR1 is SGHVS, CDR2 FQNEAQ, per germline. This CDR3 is CASTRVDSYNSPLHF. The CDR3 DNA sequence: TGTGCCAGCACAAGGGTGGACTCCTATAATTCACCCCTCCACTTT.

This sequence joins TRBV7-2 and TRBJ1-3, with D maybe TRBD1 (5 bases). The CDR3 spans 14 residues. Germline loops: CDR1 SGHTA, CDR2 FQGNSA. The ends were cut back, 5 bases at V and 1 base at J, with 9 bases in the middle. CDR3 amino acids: CASSLGGSGNTIYF. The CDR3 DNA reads TGTGCCAGCAGCCTGGGGGGTTCTGGAAACACCATATATTTT.

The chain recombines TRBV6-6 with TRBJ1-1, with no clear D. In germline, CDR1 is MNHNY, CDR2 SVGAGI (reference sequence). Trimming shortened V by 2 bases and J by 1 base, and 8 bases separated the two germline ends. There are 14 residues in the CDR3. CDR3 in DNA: TGTGCCAGCAGTTACGGTCCCAGGAACACTGAAGCTTTCTTT. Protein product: CASSYGPRNTEAFF.

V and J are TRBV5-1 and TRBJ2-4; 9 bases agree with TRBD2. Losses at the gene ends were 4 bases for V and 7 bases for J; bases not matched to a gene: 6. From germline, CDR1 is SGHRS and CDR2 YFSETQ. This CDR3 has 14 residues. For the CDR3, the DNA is TGCGCCAGCAGCCCGGGACTAGCCGGGAACATTCAGTACTTC. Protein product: CASSPGLAGNIQYF. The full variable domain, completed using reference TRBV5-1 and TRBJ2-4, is KAGVTQTPRYLIKTRGQQVTLSCSPISGHRSVSWYQQTPGQGLQFLFEYFSETQRNKGNFPGRFSGRQFSNSRSEMNVSTLELGDSALYLCASSPGLAGNIQYFGAGTRLSVL.

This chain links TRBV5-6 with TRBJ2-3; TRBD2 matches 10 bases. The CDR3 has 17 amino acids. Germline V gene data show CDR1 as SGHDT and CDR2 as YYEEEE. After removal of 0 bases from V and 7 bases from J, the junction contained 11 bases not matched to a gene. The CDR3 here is CASSLGAGGELVNTQYF. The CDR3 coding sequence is TGTGCCAGCAGCTTGGGAGCGGGGGGGGAACTCGTGAATACGCAGTATTTT.

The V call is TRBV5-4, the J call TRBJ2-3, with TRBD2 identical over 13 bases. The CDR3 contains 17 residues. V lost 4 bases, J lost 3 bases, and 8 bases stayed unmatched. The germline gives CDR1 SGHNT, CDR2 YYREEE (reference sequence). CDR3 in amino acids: CASSPWGLAGKTDTQYF. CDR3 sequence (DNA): TGTGCCAGCAGCCCCTGGGGACTAGCGGGAAAGACAGATACGCAGTATTTT.